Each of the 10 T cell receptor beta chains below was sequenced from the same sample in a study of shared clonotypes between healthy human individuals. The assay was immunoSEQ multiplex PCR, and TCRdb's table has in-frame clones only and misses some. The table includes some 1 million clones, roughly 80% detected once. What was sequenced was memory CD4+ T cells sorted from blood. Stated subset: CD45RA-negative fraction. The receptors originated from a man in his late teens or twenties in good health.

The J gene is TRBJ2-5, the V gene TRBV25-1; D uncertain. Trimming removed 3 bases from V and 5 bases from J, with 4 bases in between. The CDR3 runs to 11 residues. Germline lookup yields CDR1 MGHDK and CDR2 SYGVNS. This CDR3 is CASSDWETQYF. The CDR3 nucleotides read TGTGCCAGCAGTGACTGGGAGACCCAGTACTTC.

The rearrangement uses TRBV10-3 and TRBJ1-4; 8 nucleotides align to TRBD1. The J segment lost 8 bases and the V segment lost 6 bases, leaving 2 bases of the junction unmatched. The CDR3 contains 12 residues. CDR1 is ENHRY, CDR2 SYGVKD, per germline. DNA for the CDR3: TGTGCCATCAGCGGACAGGGAGAAAAACTGTTTTTT. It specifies CAISGQGEKLFF.

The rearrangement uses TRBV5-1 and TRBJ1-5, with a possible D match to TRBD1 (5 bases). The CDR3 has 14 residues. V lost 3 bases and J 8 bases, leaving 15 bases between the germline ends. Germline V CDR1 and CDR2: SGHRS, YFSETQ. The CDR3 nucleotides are TGCGCCAGCAGCTATGACGGGGGTGGTGAGCCCCAGCATTTT. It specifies CASSYDGGGEPQHF.

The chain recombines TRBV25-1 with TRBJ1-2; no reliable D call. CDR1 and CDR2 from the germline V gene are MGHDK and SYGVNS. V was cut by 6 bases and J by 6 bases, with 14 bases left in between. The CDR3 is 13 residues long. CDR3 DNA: TGTGCCAGCAGCCGGGAATTAGGACATGGCTACACCTTC. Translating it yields CASSRELGHGYTF.

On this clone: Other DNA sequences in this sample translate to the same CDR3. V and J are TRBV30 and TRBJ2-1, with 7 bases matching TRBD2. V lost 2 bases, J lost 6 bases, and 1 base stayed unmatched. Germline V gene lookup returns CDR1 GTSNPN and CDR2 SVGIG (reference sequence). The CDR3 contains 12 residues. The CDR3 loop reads CAWSPGGNEQFF. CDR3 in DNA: TGTGCCTGGAGTCCGGGGGGCAATGAGCAGTTCTTC. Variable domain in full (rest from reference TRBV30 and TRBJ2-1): SQTIHQWPATLVQPVGSPLSLECTVEGTSNPNLYWYRQAAGRGLQLLFYSVGIGQISSEVPQNLSASRPQDRQFILSSKKLLLSDSGFYLCAWSPGGNEQFFGPGTRLTVL.

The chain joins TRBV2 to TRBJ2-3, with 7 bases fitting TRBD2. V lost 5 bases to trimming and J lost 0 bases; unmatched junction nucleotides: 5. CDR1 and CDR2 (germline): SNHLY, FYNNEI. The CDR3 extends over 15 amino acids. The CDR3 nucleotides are TGTGCCAGCAGTAAGAGCGGGGTCAGCACAGATACGCAGTATTTT. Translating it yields CASSKSGVSTDTQYF.

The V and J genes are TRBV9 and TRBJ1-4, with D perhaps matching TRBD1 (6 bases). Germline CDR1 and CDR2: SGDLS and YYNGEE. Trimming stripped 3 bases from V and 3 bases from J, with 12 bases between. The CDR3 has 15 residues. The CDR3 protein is CASSESGVANEKLFF. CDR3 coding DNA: TGTGCCAGCAGCGAGTCAGGGGTGGCTAATGAAAAACTGTTTTTT.

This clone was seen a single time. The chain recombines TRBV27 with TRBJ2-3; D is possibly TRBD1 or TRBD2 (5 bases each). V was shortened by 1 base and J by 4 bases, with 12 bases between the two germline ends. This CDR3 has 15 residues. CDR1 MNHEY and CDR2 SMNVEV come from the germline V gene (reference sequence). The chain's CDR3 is CASSLWGIRADTQYF. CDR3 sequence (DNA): TGTGCCAGCAGTTTATGGGGGATCAGGGCAGATACGCAGTATTTT.

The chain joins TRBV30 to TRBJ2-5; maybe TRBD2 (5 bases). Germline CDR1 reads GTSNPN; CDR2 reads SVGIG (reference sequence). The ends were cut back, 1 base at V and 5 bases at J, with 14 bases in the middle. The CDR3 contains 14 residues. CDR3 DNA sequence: TGTGCCTGGAGTGGGGAGCGGCTAGGGGAGACCCAGTACTTC. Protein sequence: CAWSGERLGETQYF.

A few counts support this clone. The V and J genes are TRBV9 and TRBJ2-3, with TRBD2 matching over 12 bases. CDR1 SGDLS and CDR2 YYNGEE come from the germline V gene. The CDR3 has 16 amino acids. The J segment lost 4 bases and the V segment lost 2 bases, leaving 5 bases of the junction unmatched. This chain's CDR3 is CASSVGLAGWSDTQYF. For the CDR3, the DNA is TGTGCCAGCAGCGTTGGACTAGCGGGGTGGTCAGATACGCAGTATTTT. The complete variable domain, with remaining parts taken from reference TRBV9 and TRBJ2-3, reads DSGVTQTPKHLITATGQRVTLRCSPRSGDLSVYWYQQSLDQGLQFLIQYYNGEERAKGNILERFSAQQFPDLHSELNLSSLELGDSALYFCASSVGLAGWSDTQYFGPGTRLTVL.